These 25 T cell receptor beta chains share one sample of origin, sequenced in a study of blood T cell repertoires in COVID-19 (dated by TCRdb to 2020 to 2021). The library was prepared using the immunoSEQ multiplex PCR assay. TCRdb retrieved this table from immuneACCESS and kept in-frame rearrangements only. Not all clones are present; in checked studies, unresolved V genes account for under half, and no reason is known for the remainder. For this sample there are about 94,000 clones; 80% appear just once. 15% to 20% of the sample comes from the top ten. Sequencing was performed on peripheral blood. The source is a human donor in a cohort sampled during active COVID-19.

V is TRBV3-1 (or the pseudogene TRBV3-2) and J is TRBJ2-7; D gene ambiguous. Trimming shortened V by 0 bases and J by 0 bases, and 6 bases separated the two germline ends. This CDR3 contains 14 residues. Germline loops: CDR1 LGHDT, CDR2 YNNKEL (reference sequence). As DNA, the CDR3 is TGTGCCAGCAGCCAAGAAGTCTACTCCTACGAGCAGTACTTC. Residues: CASSQEVYSYEQYF.

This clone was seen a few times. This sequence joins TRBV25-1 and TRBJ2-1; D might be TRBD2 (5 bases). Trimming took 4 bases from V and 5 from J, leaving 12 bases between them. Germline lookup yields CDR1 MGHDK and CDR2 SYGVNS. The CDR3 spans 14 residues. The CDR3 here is CASSAPSFHNEQFF. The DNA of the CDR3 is TGTGCCAGCAGTGCCCCTAGCTTCCACAATGAGCAGTTCTTC.

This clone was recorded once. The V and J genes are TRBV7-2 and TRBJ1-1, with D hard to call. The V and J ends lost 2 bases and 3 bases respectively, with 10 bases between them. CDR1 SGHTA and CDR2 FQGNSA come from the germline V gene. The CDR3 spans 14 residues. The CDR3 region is CASSLLPEYTEAFF. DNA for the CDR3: TGTGCCAGCAGCTTACTACCGGAGTACACTGAAGCTTTCTTT.

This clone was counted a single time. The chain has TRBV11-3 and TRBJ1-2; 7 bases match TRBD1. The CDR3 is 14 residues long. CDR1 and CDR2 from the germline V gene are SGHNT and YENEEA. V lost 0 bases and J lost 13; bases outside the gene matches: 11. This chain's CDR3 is CASSLDGTANLPTF. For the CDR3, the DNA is TGTGCCAGCAGCTTAGACGGGACAGCTAATCTTCCCACCTTC.

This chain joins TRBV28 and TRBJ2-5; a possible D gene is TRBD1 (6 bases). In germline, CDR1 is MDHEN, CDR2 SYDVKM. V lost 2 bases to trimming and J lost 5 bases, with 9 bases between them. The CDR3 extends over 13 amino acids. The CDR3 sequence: CASSLGQLETQYF. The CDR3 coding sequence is TGTGCCAGCAGTTTAGGACAGCTGGAGACCCAGTACTTC. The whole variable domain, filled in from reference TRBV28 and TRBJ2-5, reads DVKVTQSSRYLVKRTGEKVFLECVQDMDHENMFWYRQDPGLGLRLIYFSYDVKMKEKGDIPEGYSVSREKKERFSLILESASTNQTSMYLCASSLGQLETQYFGPGTRLLVL.

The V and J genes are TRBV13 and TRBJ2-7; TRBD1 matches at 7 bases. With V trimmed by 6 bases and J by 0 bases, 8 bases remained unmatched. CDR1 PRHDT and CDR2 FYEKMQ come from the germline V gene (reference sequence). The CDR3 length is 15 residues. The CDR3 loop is CASRYRGTLSYEQYF. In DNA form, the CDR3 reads TGTGCCAGCAGATACAGGGGCACCCTCTCCTACGAGCAGTACTTC.

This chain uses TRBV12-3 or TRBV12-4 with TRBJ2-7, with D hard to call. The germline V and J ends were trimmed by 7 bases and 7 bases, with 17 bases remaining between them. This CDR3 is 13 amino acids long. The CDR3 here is CASKLNSVPEQYF. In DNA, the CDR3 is TGTGCCAGCAAGTTAAACTCCGTCCCGGAGCAGTACTTC.

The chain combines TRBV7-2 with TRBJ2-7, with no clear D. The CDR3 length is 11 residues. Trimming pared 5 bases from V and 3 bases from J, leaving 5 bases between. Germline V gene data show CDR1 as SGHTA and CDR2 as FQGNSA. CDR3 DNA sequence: TGTGCCAGCAGCGTTCACTACGAGCAGTACTTC. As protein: CASSVHYEQYF.

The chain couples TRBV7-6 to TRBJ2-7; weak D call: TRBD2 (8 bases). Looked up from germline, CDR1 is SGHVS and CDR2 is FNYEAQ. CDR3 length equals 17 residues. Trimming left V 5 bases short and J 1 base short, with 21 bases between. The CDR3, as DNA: TGTGCCAGCAGCCACCGGGAGGGACAGCGGCCTTCCTACGAGCAGTACTTC. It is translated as CASSHREGQRPSYEQYF.

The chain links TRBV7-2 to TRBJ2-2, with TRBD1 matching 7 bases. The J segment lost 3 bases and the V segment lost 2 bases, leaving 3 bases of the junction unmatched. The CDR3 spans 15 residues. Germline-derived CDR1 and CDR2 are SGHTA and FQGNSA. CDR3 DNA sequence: TGTGCCAGCAGCTTAACAGGGGCCTACACCGGGGAGCTGTTTTTT. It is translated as CASSLTGAYTGELFF.

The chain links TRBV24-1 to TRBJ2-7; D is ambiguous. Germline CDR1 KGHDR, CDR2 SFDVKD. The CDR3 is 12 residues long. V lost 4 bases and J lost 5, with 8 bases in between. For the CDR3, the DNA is TGTGCCACCAGTGACCTGCGCGACGAGCAGTACTTC. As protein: CATSDLRDEQYF.

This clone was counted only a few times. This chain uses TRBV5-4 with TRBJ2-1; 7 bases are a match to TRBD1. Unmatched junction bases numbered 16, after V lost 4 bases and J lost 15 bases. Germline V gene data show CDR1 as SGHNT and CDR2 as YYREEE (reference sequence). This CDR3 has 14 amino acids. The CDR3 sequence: CASSRKGANPAVFF. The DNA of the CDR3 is TGTGCCAGCAGCCGGAAGGGGGCAAACCCCGCGGTGTTCTTC.

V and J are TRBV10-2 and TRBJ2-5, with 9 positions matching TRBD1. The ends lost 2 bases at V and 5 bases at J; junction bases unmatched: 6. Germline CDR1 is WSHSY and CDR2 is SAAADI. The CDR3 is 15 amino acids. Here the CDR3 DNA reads TGCGCCAGCAGTGAGCCGGACAGGGGAGGGGAGACCCAGTACTTC. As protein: CASSEPDRGGETQYF.

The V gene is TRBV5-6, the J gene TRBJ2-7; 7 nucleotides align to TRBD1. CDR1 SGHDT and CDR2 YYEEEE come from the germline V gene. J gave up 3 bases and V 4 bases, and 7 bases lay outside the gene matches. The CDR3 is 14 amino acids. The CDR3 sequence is CASSRDRALYEQYF. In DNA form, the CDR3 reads TGTGCCAGCAGCAGAGACAGGGCCCTCTACGAGCAGTACTTC.

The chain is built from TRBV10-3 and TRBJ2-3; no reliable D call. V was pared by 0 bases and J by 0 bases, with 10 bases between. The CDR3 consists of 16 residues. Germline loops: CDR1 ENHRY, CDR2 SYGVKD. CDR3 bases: TGTGCCATCAGTGAGTCGAAGAAGCCTAGCACAGATACGCAGTATTTT. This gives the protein CAISESKKPSTDTQYF.

This CDR3 reads CASKRDSYGYTF. CDR3 coding DNA: TGTGCCAGTAAGAGGGACAGCTATGGCTACACCTTC. The rearrangement links TRBV19 to TRBJ1-2; 7 nucleotides align to TRBD1. The J segment lost 4 bases and the V segment lost 7 bases, leaving 3 bases of the junction unmatched. CDR3 size: 12 residues. Germline V CDR1 and CDR2: LNHDA, SQIVND (reference sequence).

CDR3 protein: CASSAQRGAGGRSYEQYF. The CDR3 nucleotides are TGTGCCAGCAGCGCCCAAAGGGGTGCGGGAGGGCGCTCCTACGAGCAGTACTTC. This chain joins TRBV7-9 and TRBJ2-7; TRBD2 agrees at 9 bases. The CDR3 contains 18 residues. Germline values: CDR1 SEHNR, CDR2 FQNEAQ (reference sequence). V trimming: 5 bases; J trimming: 0 bases; junction bases outside the gene matches: 14.

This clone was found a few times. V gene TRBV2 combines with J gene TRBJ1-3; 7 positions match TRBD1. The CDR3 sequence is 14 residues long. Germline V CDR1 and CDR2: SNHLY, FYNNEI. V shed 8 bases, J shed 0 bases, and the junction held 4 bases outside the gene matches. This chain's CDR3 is CASGQAISGNTIYF. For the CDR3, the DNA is TGTGCCAGCGGACAGGCCATCTCTGGAAACACCATATATTTT.

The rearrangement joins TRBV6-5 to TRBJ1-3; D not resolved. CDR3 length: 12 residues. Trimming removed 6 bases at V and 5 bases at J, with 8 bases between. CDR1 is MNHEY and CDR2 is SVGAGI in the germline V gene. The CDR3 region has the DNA TGTGCCAGCAGGGCCGAACGAAACACCATATATTTT. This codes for CASRAERNTIYF.

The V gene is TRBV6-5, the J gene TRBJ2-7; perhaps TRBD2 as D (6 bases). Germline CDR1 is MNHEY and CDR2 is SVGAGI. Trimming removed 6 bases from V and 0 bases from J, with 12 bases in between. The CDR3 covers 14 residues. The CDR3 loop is CASRSSGSSYEQYF. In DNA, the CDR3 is TGTGCCAGCAGGAGTAGCGGTTCCTCCTACGAGCAGTACTTC.

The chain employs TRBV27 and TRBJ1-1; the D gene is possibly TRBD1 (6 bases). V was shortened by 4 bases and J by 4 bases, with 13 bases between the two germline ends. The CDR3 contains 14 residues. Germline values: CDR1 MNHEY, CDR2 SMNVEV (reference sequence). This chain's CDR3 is CASSSGVRSTEAFF. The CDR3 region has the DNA TGTGCCAGCAGTTCAGGGGTTCGAAGCACTGAAGCTTTCTTT.

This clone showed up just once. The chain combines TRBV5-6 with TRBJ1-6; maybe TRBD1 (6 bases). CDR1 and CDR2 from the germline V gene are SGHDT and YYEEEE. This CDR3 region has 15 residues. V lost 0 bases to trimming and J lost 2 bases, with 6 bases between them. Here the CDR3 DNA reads TGTGCCAGCAGCTTGGACAGGGCCTATAATTCACCCCTCCACTTT. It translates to CASSLDRAYNSPLHF.

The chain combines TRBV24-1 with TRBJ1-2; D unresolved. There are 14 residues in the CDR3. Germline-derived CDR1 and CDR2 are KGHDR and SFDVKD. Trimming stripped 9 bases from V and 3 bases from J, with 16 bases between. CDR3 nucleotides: TGTGCCACCGGAGGGTCGGACTCGCACTATGGCTACACCTTC. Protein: CATGGSDSHYGYTF.

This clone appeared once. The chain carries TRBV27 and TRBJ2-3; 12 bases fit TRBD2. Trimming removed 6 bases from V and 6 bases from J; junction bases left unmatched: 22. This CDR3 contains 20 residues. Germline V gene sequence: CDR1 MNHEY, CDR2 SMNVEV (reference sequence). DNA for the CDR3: TGTGCCAGCAGAATGGCAGAAGGCAGTCTAGCGGGAGGGAGGCCGGATACGCAGTATTTT. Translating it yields CASRMAEGSLAGGRPDTQYF.

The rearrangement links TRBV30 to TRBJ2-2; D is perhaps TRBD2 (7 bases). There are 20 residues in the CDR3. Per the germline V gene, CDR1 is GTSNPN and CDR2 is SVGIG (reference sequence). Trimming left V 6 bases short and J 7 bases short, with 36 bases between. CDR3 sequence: CACNPAQGLGGAGMLGELFF. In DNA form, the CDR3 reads TGTGCCTGCAATCCCGCACAGGGCCTGGGAGGAGCGGGAATGCTCGGGGAGCTGTTTTTT.